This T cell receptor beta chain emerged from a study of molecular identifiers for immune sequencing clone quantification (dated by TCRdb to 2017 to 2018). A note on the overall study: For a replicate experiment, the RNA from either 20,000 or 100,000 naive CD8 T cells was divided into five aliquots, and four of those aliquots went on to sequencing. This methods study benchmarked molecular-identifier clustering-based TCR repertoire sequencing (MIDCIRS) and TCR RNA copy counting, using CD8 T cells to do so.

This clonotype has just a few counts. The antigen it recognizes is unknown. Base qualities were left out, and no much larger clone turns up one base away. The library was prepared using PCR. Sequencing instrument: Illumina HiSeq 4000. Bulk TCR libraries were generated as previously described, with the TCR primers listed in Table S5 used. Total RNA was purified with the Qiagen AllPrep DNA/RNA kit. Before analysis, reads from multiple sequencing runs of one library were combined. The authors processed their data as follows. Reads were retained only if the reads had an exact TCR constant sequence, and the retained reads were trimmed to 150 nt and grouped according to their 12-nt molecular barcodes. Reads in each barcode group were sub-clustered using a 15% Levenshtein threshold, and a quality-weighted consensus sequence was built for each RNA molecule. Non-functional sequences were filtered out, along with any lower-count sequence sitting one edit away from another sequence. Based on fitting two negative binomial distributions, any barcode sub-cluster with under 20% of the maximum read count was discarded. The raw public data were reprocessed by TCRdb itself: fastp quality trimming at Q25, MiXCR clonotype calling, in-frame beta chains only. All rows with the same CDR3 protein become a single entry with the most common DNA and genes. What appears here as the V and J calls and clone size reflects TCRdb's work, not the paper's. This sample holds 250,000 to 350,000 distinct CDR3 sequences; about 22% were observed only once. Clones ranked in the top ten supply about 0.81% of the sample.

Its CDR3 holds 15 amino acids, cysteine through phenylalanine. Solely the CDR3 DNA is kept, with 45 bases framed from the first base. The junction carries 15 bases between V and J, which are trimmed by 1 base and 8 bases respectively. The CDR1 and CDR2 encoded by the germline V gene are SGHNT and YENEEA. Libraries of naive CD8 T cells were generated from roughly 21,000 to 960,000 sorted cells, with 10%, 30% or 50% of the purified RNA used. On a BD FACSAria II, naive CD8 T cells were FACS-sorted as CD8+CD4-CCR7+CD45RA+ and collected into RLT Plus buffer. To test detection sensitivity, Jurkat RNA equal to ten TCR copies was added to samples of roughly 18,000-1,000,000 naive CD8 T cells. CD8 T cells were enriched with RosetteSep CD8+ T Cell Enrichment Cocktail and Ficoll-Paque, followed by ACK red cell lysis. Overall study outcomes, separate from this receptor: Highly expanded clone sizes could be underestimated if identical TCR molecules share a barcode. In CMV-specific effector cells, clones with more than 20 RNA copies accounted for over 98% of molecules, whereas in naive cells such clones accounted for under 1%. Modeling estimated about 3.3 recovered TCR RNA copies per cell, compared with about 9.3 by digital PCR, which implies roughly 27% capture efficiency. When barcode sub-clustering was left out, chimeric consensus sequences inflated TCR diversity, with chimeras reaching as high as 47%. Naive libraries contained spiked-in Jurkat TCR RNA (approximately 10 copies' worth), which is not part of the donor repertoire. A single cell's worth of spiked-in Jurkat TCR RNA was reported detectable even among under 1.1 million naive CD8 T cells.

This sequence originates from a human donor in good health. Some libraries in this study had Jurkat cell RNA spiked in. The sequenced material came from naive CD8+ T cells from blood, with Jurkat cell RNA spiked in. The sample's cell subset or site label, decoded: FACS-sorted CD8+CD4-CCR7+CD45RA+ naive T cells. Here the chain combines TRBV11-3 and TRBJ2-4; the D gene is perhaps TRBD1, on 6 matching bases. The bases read TGTGCCAGCAGCTTAGCAGGTGGCCAGGGGTACATTCAGTACTTC. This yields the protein CASSLAGGQGYIQYF.